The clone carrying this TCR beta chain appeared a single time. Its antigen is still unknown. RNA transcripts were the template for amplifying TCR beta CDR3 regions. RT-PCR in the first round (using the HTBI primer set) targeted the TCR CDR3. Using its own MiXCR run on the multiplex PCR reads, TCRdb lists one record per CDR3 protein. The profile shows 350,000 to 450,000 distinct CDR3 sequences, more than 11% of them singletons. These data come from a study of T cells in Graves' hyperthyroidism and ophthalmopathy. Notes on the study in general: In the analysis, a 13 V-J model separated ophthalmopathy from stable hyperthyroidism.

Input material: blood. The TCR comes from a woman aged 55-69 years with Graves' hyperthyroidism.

CDR3 sequence reads: CASGQGDEQYF. CDR3 sequence (DNA): TGTGCCAGTGGACAGGGGGACGAGCAGTACTTC. The genes are TRBV28 and TRBJ2-7, with 10 nucleotides matching TRBD1. The germline V gene encodes CDR1 MDHEN and CDR2 SYDVKM. The CDR3 is 11 amino acids. The V and J ends lost 9 bases and 5 bases, in that order; junction bases with no gene match: 1. The entire variable domain, with the rest obtained from reference TRBV28 and TRBJ2-7, is as follows: DVKVTQSSRYLVKRTGEKVFLECVQDMDHENMFWYRQDPGLGLRLIYFSYDVKMKEKGDIPEGYSVSREKKERFSLILESASTNQTSMYLCASGQGDEQYFGPGTRLTVT.